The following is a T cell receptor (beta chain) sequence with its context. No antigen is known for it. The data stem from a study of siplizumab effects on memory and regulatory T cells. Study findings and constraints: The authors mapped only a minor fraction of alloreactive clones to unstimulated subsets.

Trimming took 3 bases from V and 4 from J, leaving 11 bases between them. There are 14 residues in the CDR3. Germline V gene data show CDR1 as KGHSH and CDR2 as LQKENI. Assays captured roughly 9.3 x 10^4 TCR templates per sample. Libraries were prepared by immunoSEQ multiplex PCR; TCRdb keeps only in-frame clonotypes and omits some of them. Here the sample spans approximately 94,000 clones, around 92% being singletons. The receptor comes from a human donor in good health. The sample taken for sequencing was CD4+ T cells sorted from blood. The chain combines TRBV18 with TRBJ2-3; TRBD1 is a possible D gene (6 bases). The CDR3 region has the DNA TGTGCCAGCTCACCTGGGCAGGGGCCAGATACGCAGTATTTT. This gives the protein CASSPGQGPDTQYF.